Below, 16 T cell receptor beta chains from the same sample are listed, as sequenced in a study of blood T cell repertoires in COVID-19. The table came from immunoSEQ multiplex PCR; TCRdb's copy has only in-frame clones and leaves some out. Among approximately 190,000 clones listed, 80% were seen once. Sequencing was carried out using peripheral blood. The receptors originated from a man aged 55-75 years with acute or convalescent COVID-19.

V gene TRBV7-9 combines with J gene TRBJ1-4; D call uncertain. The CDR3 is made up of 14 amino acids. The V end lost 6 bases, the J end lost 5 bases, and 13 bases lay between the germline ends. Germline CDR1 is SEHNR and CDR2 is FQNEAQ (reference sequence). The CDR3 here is CASRVAGTNEKLFF. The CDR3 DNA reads TGTGCCAGCAGAGTGGCAGGAACCAATGAAAAACTGTTTTTT.

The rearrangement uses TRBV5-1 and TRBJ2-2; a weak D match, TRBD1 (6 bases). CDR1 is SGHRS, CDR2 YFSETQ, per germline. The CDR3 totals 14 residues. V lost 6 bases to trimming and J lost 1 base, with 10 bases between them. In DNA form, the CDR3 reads TGCGCCAGCAACCCGGACAGGAACACCGGGGAGCTGTTTTTT. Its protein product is CASNPDRNTGELFF.

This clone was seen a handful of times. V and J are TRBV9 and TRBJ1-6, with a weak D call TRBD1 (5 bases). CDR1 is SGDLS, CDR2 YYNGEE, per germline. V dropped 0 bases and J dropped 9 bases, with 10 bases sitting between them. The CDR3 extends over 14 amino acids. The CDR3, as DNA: TGTGCCAGCAGCGTAGCCAGGGAAGGTTCACCCCTCCACTTT. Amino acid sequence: CASSVAREGSPLHF.

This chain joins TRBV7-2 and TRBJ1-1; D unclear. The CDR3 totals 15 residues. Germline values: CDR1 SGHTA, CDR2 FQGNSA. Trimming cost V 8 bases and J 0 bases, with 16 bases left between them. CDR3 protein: CASAPLGNLNTEAFF. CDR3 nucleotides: TGTGCCAGCGCCCCCCTAGGCAACTTGAACACTGAAGCTTTCTTT. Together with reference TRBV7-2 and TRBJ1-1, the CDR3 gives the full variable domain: GAGVSQSPSNKVTEKGKDVELRCDPISGHTALYWYRQSLGQGLEFLIYFQGNSAPDKSGLPSDRFSAERTGGSVSTLTIQRTQQEDSAVYLCASAPLGNLNTEAFFGQGTRLTVV.

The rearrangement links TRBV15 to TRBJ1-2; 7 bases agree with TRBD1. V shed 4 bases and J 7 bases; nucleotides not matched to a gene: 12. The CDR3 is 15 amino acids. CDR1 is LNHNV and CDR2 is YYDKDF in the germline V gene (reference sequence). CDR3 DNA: TGTGCCACCAGCATAACAGACAGGGCTTCATTTGGCTACACCTTC. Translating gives CATSITDRASFGYTF.

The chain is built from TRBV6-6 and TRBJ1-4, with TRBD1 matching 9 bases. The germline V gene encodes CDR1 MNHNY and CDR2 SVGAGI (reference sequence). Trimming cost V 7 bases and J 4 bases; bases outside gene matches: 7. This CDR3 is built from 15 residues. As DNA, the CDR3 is TGTGCCAGCAACCTACAGGGGGCGGTTAATGAAAAACTGTTTTTT. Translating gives CASNLQGAVNEKLFF.

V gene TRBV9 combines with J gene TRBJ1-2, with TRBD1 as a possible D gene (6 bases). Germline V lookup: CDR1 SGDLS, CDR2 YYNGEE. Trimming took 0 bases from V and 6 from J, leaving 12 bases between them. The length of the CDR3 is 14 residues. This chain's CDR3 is CASSVVEGVDGYTF. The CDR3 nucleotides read TGTGCCAGCAGCGTAGTAGAGGGGGTAGATGGCTACACCTTC.

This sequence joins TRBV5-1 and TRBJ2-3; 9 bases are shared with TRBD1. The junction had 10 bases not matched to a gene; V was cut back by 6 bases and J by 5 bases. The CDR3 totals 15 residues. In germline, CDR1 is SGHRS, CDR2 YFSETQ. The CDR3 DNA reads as TGCGCCAGCAAGCGCGGGGACAGGGCAGTAGATACGCAGTATTTT. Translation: CASKRGDRAVDTQYF.

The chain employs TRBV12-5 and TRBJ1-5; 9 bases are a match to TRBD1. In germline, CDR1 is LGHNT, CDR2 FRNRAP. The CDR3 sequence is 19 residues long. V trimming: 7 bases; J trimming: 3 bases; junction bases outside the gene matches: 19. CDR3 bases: TGTGCTAGTGCCGGAACCCCCACACAGGGGGCGTGGGACAATCAGCCCCAGCATTTT. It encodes CASAGTPTQGAWDNQPQHF.

The CDR3 sequence is CSVIQGNTEAFF. The CDR3 coding sequence is TGCAGCGTAATACAGGGGAACACTGAAGCTTTCTTT. The chain joins TRBV29-1 to TRBJ1-1, with a tentative D call TRBD1 (6 bases). Germline assignment: CDR1 SQVTM and CDR2 ANQGSEA. The CDR3 is 12 residues long. Between the trimmed V and J ends, which lost 6 bases and 1 base, there was a span of 9 bases.

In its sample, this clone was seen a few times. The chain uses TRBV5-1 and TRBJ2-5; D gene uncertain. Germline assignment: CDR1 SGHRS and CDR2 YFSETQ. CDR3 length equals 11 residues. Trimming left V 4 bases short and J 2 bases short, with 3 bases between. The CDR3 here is CASSVQETQYF. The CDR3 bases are TGCGCCAGCAGCGTACAAGAGACCCAGTACTTC.

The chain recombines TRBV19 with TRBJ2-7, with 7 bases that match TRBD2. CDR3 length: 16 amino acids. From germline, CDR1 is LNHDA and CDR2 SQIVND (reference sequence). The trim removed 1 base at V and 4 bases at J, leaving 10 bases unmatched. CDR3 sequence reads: CASSIGLAVEGYEQYF. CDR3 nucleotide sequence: TGTGCCAGTAGTATAGGTCTAGCGGTGGAGGGGTACGAGCAGTACTTC.

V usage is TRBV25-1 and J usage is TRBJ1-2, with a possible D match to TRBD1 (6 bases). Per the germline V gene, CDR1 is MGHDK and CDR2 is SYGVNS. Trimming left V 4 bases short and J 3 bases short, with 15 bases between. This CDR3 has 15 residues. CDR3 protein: CASSATGTRYYGYTF. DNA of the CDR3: TGTGCCAGCAGTGCCACCGGGACAAGATACTATGGCTACACCTTC.

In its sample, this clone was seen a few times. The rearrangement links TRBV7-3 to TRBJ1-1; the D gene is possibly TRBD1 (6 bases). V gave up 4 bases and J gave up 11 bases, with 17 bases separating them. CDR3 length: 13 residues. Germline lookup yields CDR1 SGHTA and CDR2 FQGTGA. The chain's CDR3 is CASSSSIRGPAFF. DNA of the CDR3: TGTGCCAGCAGCTCGTCTATCAGGGGTCCGGCTTTCTTT.

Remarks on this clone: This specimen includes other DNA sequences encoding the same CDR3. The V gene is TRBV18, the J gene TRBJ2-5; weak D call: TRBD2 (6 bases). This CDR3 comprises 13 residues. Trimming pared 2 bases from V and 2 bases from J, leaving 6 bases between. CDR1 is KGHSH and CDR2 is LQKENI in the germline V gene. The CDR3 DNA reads TGTGCCAGCTCACCAGGGGGGCAAGAGACCCAGTACTTC. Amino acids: CASSPGGQETQYF.

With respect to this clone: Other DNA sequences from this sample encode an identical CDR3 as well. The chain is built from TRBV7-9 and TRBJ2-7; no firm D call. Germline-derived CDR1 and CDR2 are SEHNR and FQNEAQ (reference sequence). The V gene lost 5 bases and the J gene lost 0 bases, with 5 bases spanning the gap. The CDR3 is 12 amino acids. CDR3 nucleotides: TGTGCCAGCAGCCTCGTCTCCTACGAGCAGTACTTC. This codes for CASSLVSYEQYF. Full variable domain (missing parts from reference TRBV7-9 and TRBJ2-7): DTGVSQNPRHKITKRGQNVTFRCDPISEHNRLYWYRQTLGQGPEFLTYFQNEAQLEKSRLLSDRFSAERPKGSFSTLEIQRTEQGDSAMYLCASSLVSYEQYFGPGTRLTVT.